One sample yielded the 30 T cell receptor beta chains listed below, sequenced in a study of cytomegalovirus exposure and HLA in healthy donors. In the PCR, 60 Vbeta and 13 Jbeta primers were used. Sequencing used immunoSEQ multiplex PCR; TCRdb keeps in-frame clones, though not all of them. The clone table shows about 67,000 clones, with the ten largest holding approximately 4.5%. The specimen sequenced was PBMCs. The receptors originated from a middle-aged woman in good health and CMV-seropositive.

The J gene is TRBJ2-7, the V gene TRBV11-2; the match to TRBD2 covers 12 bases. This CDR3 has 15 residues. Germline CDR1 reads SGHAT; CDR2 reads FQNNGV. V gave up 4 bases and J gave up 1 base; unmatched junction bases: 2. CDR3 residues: CASSYGLAGSYEQYF. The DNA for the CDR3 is TGTGCCAGCAGCTACGGACTAGCGGGATCCTACGAGCAGTACTTC.

In DNA form, the CDR3 reads TGTGCCAGCAGCTTCCGGACAGGGATAAGCACAGATACGCAGTATTTT. This encodes CASSFRTGISTDTQYF. The chain recombines TRBV5-4 with TRBJ2-3, with 8 bases fitting TRBD1. The CDR3 totals 16 residues. V dropped 2 bases and J dropped 0; count of bases not matched to a gene: 5. In germline, CDR1 is SGHNT, CDR2 YYREEE (reference sequence).

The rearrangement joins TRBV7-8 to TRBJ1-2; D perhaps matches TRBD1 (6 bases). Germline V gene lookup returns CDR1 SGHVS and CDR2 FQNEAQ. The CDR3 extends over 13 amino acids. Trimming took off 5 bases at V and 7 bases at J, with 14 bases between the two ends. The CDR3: CASSPSTGSGYTF. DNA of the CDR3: TGTGCCAGCAGCCCAAGTACAGGGTCTGGCTACACCTTC.

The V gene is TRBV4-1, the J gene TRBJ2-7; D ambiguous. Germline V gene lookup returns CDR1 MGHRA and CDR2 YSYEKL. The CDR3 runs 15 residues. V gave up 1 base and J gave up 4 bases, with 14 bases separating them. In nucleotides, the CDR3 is TGCGCCAGCAGCCAAGGCGGTAGTCCGGAATACGAGCAGTACTTC. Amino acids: CASSQGGSPEYEQYF.

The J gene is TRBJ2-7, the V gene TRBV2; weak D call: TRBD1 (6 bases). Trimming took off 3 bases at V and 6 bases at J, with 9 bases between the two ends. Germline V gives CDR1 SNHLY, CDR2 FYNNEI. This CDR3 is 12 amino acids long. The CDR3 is CASSEAGVEQYF. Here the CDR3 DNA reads TGTGCCAGCAGTGAGGCAGGGGTCGAGCAGTACTTC.

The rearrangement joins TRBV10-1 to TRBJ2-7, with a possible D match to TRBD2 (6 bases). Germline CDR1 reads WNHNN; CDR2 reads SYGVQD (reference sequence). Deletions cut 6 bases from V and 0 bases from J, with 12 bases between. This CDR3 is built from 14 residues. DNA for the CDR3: TGCGCCAGCAGGTCCGGGGGAATCTCCTACGAGCAGTACTTC. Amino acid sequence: CASRSGGISYEQYF.

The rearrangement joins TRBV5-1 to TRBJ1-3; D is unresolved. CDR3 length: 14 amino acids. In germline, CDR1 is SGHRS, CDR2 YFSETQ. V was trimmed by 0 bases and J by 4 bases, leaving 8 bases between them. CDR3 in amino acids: CASSLEGRGNTIYF. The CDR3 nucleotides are TGCGCCAGCAGCTTGGAAGGGAGGGGAAACACCATATATTTT.

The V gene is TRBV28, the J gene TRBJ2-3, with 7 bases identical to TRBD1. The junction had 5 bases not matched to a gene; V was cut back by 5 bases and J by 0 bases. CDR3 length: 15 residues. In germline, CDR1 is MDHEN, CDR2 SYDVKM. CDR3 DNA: TGTGCCAGCAGTATGGGACAGCCTAGCACAGATACGCAGTATTTT. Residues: CASSMGQPSTDTQYF.

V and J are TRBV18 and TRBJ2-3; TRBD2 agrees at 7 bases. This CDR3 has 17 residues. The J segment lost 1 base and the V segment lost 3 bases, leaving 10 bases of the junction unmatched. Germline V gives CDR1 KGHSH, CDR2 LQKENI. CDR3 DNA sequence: TGTGCCAGCTCACCGTCGGTAGGTGCGGGGGGCACAGATACGCAGTATTTT. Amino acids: CASSPSVGAGGTDTQYF.

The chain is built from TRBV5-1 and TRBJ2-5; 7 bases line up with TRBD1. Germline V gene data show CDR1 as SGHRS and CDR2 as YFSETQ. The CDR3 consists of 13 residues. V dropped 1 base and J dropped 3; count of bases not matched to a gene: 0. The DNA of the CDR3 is TGCGCCAGCAGCTTGACAGGGGAAGAGACCCAGTACTTC. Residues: CASSLTGEETQYF. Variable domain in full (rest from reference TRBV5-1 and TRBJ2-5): KAGVTQTPRYLIKTRGQQVTLSCSPISGHRSVSWYQQTPGQGLQFLFEYFSETQRNKGNFPGRFSGRQFSNSRSEMNVSTLELGDSALYLCASSLTGEETQYFGPGTRLLVL.

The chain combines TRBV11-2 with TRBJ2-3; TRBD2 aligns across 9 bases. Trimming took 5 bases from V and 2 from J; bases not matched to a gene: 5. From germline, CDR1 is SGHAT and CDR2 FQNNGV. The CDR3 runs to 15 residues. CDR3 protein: CASSQTSGATDTQYF. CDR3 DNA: TGTGCCAGCAGCCAGACTAGCGGAGCCACAGATACGCAGTATTTT.

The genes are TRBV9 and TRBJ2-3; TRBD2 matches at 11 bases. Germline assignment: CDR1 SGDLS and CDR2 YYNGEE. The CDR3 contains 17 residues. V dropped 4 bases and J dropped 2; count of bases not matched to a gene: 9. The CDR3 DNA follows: TGTGCCAGCAGCACGGGGACTAGCGGAACGAACACAGATACGCAGTATTTT. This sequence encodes CASSTGTSGTNTDTQYF.

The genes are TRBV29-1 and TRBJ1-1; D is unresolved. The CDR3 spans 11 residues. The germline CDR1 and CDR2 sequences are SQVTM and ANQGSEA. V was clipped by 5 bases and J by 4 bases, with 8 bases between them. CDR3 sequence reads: CSVFRGTEAFF. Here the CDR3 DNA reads TGCAGCGTTTTTCGAGGCACTGAAGCTTTCTTT.

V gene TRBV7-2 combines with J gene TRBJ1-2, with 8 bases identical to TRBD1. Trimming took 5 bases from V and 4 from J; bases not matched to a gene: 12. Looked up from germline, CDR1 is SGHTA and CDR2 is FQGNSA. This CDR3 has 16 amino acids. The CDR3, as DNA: TGTGCCAGCAGCCCAGGGACAGGCCGGGGTTCCTATGGCTACACCTTC. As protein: CASSPGTGRGSYGYTF.

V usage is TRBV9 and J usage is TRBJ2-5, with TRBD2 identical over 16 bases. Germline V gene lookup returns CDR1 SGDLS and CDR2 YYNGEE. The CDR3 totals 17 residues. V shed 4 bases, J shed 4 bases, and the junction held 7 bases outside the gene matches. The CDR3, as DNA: TGTGCCAGCAGCTTGGGACTAGCGGGAGGGGCCTCAGAGACCCAGTACTTC. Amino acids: CASSLGLAGGASETQYF.

As DNA, the CDR3 is TGTGCCAGTAGTACCGACAACAGGGACGACACCGGGGAGCTGTTTTTT. Amino acid sequence: CASSTDNRDDTGELFF. The chain carries TRBV19 and TRBJ2-2, with D maybe TRBD1 (6 bases). Trimming shortened V by 4 bases and J by 3 bases, and 15 bases separated the two germline ends. The CDR3 length is 16 residues. Germline CDR1 is LNHDA and CDR2 is SQIVND (reference sequence).

The CDR3 DNA reads TGTGCCAGCAGTTCACCCTTCGGAGATACGCAGTATTTT. As protein: CASSSPFGDTQYF. The J gene is TRBJ2-3, the V gene TRBV5-6; the D is unclear. Germline values: CDR1 SGHDT, CDR2 YYEEEE. Trimming took 5 bases from V and 5 from J, leaving 12 bases between them. The CDR3 spans 13 residues.

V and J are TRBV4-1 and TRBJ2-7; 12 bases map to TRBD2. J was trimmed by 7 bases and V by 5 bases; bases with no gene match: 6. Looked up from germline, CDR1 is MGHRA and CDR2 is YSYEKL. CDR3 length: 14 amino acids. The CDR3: CASSIRLAGDEQYF. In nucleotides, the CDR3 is TGCGCCAGCAGCATCCGACTAGCGGGAGATGAGCAGTACTTC.

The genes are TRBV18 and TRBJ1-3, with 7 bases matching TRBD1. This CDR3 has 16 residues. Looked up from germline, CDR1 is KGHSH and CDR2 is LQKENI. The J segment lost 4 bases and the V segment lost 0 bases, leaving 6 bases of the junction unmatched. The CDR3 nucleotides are TGTGCCAGCTCACCACCTAACCCGGGACAGGGAAACACCATATATTTT. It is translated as CASSPPNPGQGNTIYF.

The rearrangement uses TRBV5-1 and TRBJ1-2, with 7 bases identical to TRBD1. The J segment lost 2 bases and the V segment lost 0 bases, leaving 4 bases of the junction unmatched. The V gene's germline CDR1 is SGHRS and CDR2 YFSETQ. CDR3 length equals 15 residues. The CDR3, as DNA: TGCGCCAGCAGCTTGGGAACAGGGGAAAACTATGGCTACACCTTC. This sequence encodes CASSLGTGENYGYTF.

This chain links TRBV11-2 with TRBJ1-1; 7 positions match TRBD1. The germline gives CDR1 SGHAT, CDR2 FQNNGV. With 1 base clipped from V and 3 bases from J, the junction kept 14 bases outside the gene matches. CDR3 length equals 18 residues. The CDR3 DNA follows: TGTGCCAGCAGCTTAGTAAGGCTCCCGGACAGGAGGGACACTGAAGCTTTCTTT. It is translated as CASSLVRLPDRRDTEAFF.

Here the CDR3 DNA reads TGCGCCAGCAGCCAAGATAAGTGGCGGGGGGGCACAGATACGCAGTATTTT. Encoded protein: CASSQDKWRGGTDTQYF. The chain employs TRBV4-3 and TRBJ2-3; 8 bases are a match to TRBD2. The CDR3 spans 17 residues. J was trimmed by 1 base and V by 0 bases; bases with no gene match: 6. Germline V lookup: CDR1 LGHNA, CDR2 YSLEER.

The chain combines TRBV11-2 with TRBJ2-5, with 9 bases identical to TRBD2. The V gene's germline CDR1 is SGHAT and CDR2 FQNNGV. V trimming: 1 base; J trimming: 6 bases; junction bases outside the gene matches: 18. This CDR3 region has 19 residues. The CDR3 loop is CASSLGLISGLAKSKTQYF. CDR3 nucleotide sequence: TGTGCCAGCAGCTTAGGGTTGATTTCGGGACTAGCTAAATCTAAGACCCAGTACTTC.

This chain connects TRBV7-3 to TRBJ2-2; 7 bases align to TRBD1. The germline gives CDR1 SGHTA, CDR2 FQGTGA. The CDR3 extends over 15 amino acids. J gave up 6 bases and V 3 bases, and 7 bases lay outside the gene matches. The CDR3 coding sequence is TGTGCCAGCAGCTTGCGCCCAGGGGGACCCGGGGAGCTGTTTTTT. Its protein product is CASSLRPGGPGELFF.

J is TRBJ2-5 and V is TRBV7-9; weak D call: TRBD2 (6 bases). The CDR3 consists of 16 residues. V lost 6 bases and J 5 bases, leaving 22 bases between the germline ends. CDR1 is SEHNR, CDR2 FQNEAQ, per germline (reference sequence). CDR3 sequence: CASSPTTRGWRETQYF. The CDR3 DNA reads TGTGCCAGCAGTCCCACCACCCGGGGGTGGAGGGAGACCCAGTACTTC.

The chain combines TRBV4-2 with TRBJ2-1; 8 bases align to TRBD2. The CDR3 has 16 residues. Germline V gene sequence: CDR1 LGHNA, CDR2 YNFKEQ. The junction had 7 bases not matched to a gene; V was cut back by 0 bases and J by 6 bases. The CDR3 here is CASSQDISGGGNEQFF. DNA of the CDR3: TGTGCCAGCAGCCAAGATATAAGCGGGGGTGGCAATGAGCAGTTCTTC.

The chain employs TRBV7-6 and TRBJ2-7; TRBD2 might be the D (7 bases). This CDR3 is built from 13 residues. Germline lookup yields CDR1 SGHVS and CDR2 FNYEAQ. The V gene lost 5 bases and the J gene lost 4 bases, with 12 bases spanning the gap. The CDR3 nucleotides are TGTGCCAGCAGCCGGGGGGCCATATACGAGCAGTACTTC. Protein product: CASSRGAIYEQYF.

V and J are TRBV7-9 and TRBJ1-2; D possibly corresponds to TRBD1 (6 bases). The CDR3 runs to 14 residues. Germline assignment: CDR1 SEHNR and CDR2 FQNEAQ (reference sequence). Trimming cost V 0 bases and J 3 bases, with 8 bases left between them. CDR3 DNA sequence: TGTGCCAGCAGCTTAGCAGCAGGGGACTATGGCTACACCTTC. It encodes CASSLAAGDYGYTF. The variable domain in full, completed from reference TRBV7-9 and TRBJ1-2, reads DTGVSQNPRHKITKRGQNVTFRCDPISEHNRLYWYRQTLGQGPEFLTYFQNEAQLEKSRLLSDRFSAERPKGSFSTLEIQRTEQGDSAMYLCASSLAAGDYGYTFGSGTRLTVV.

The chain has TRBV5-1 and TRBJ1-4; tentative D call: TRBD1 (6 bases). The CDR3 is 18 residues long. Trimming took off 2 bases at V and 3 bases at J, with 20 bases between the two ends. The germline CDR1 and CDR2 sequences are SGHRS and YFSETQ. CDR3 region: CASSLGGQGILANEKLFF. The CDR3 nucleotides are TGCGCCAGCAGCTTAGGTGGCCAGGGGATCTTGGCTAATGAAAAACTGTTTTTT.

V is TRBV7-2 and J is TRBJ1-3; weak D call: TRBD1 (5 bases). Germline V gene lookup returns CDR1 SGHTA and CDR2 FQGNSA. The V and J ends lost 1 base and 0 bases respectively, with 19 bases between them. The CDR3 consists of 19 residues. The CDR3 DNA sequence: TGTGCCAGCAGCTTAGTGCCAGGGCCTACTATGACCTCTGGAAACACCATATATTTT. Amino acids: CASSLVPGPTMTSGNTIYF. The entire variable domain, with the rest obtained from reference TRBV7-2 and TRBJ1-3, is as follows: GAGVSQSPSNKVTEKGKDVELRCDPISGHTALYWYRQSLGQGLEFLIYFQGNSAPDKSGLPSDRFSAERTGGSVSTLTIQRTQQEDSAVYLCASSLVPGPTMTSGNTIYFGEGSWLTVV.